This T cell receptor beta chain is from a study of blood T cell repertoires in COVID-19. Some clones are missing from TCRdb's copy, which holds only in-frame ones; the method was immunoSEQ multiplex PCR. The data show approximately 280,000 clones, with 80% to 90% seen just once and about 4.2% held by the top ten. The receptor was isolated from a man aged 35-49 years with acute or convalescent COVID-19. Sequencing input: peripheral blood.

The CDR3 protein is CASSQSPGRQGPSYEQYF. In DNA form, the CDR3 reads TGTGCCAGCAGCCAATCCCCGGGTCGACAGGGGCCCTCCTACGAGCAGTACTTC. The chain links TRBV3-1 (or the pseudogene TRBV3-2) to TRBJ2-7, with 8 bases that match TRBD1. Germline loops: CDR1 LGHDT, CDR2 YNNKEL (reference sequence). This CDR3 contains 18 residues. J was trimmed by 0 bases and V by 2 bases; bases with no gene match: 12.